This TCR beta chain was retrieved from a study of blood T cells in healthy people across ages. Study-wide points: Total diversity from one million sequenced T cells was likely underestimated. Greater diversity and more naive CD4+ cells were seen in long-lived donors than in aged donors.

Germline assignment: CDR1 KGHSH and CDR2 LQKENI. The V end lost 3 bases, the J end lost 3 bases, and 12 bases lay between the germline ends. The CDR3 runs to 14 residues. A second 7 to 11 cycle PCR used barcoded and J-beta primers. Each cDNA molecule carried a tag from a template-switch adaptor that contained 12 random nucleotides. TCRdb analysed the 5' RACE reads with MiXCR anew, one entry per CDR3 protein. The top ten clones hold around 2.9% of a sample with about 780,000 distinct CDR3 sequences, under 30% of them seen once. As for this clonotype: The antigen remains unidentified.

The same specimen was also included in a second study, on T cells of mothers and their children. That paper adds: In unrelated and related pairs, TCR recombination output is shaped in a similar way by thymic selection.

Sequenced input: blood. The chain couples TRBV18 to TRBJ2-7, with D hard to call. This TCR came from a boy between 10 and 17 years old in good health. The CDR3 sequence is CASSPQDGNYEQYF. Written as DNA, the CDR3 is TGTGCCAGCTCACCCCAAGACGGAAACTACGAGCAGTACTTC. Using reference TRBV18 and TRBJ2-7 for the parts outside the CDR3, the full variable domain is NAGVMQNPRHLVRRRGQEARLRCSPMKGHSHVYWYRQLPEEGLKFMVYLQKENIIDESGMPKERFSAEFPKEGPSILRIQQVVRGDSAAYFCASSPQDGNYEQYFGPGTRLTVT.